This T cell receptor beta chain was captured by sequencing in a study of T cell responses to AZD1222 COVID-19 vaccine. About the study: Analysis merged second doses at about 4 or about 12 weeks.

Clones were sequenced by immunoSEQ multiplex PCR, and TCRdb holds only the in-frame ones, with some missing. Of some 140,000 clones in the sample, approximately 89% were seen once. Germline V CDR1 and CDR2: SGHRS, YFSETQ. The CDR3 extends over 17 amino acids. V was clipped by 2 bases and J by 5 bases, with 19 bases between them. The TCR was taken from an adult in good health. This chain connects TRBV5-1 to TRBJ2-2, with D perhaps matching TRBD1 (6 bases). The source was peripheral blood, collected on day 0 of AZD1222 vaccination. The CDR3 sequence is CASSFGGNRETTGELFF. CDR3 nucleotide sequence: TGCGCCAGCAGCTTCGGTGGTAACAGGGAAACAACCGGGGAGCTGTTTTTT.